The clone carrying this T cell receptor beta chain was detected many times. The antigen remains undetermined. Germline assignment: CDR1 MDHEN and CDR2 SYDVKM. Unmatched junction bases numbered 2, after V lost 4 bases and J lost 2 bases. The CDR3 spans 13 residues. Using RNA transcripts as the source, TCR beta CDR3 regions were amplified. First-round RT-PCR of the TCR CDR3 relied on the HTBI primer set. One entry per CDR3 protein, called by TCRdb with MiXCR from the multiplex PCR reads. The profile shows about half a million distinct CDR3 sequences, around 22% of them singletons. The data are from a study of T cells in Graves' hyperthyroidism and ophthalmopathy. Points from the study as a whole: Most clonotypes expanded in thyroid above 0.001 were likewise present in blood. Ophthalmopathy onset followed model prediction by a median approximately 5.9 months.

Those patients with uncontrolled infection, other autoimmune disease, pregnancy or lactation were excluded. Extraction of PBMCs used 8 to 10 ml of fresh peripheral blood. The chain is built from TRBV28 and TRBJ2-7; 7 positions match TRBD2. This receptor was obtained from a woman aged 25 to 39 with Graves' ophthalmopathy. Sample: blood. The DNA of the CDR3 is TGTGCCAGCAGTTCGGGAGGTACCTACGAGCAGTACTTC. It yields the protein CASSSGGTYEQYF.